This is a list of T cell receptor beta chains from one sample in a study of shared clonotypes between healthy human individuals. The protocol was immunoSEQ multiplex PCR, while the TCRdb copy is restricted to in-frame clones and leaves out a portion. In the table there are a few hundred thousand clones, 60% to 70% of which are singletons. Material for sequencing was memory CD4+ T cells sorted from blood. The receptors stem from a man aged 25-40 years in good health. Each CDR3 is given with its conserved first and last residue. A D gene is named only where the DNA matches it firmly. Only part of the rows carry a size: once, few, many, or a class if the clone is expanded.

D,J,size,V,CDR3,DNA
-,TRBJ1-3,-,TRBV7-2,CASSLVSGDTIYF,TGTGCCAGCAGCTTAGTTTCAGGGGACACCATATATTTT
TRBD1,TRBJ2-7,-,TRBV6-5,CASSYSRGYRQYF,TGTGCCAGCAGTTACTCCAGGGGGTACCGGCAGTACTTC
-,TRBJ2-3,-,TRBV18,CASSFSGDTQYF,TGTGCCAGCTCATTTTCCGGAGATACGCAGTATTTT
TRBD1,TRBJ2-6,once,TRBV11-2,CASSLDGGTGDSGANVLTF,TGTGCCAGCAGCTTAGATGGGGGGACAGGGGACTCTGGGGCCAACGTCCTGACTTTC
-,TRBJ1-2,-,TRBV7-9,CASSSGGTYGYTF,TGTGCCAGCAGCTCCGGGGGGACCTATGGCTACACCTTC
-,TRBJ2-4,-,TRBV27,CASSLRQINIQYF,TGTGCCAGCAGTTTACGGCAGATAAACATTCAGTACTTC
-,TRBJ2-6,-,TRBV2,CASSGDNSGANVLTF,TGTGCCAGCAGCGGGGACAACTCTGGGGCCAACGTCCTGACTTTC
-,TRBJ1-1,-,TRBV10-2,CASIGQPNTEAFF,TGCGCCAGCATTGGACAGCCGAACACTGAAGCTTTCTTT
-,TRBJ2-2,-,TRBV5-1,CASRWAEDTGELFF,TGCGCCAGCAGGTGGGCAGAAGACACCGGGGAGCTGTTTTTT
TRBD2,TRBJ2-1,-,TRBV11-2,CASSFGTAGVADNEQFF,TGTGCCAGCAGCTTTGGAACTGCGGGAGTCGCTGACAATGAGCAGTTCTTC
-,TRBJ2-7,-,TRBV27,CASRPSPSYEQYF,TGTGCCAGCAGACCCTCGCCCTCCTACGAGCAGTACTTC
TRBD1,TRBJ1-5,few,TRBV19,CASRGTGWNQPQHF,TGTGCCAGTAGAGGGACAGGGTGGAATCAGCCCCAGCATTTT
-,TRBJ1-5,-,TRBV6-1,CASSARGGAGGSGQPQHF,TGTGCCAGCAGTGCTCGGGGGGGGGCAGGAGGAAGCGGTCAGCCCCAGCATTTT
TRBD2,TRBJ2-5,-,TRBV5-5,CASSLGGSSGEETQYF,TGTGCCAGCAGCTTGGGTGGTTCTAGCGGGGAAGAGACCCAGTACTTC
TRBD2,TRBJ2-7,-,TRBV5-1,CASGPRTSGSYEQYF,TGCGCCAGCGGTCCCCGGACTAGCGGGAGCTACGAGCAGTACTTC
TRBD1,TRBJ2-7,-,TRBV6-1,CASSVNPGGAGYEQYF,TGTGCCAGCAGTGTAAACCCAGGGGGCGCCGGCTACGAGCAGTACTTC
TRBD2,TRBJ2-3,-,TRBV4-1,CASSQKGLAGTTDTQYF,TGCGCCAGCAGCCAGAAGGGACTAGCGGGGACCACAGATACGCAGTATTTT
-,TRBJ2-1,-,TRBV7-8,CASSSGLVSTMKQFF,TGTGCCAGCAGCTCAGGGCTGGTTTCTACAATGAAGCAGTTCTTC
-,TRBJ2-1,-,TRBV18,CASSPGSIEQFF,TGTGCCAGCTCACCGGGTTCCATTGAGCAGTTCTTC
-,TRBJ1-1,-,TRBV19,CASSPTGLEAFF,TGTGCCAGTAGTCCCACAGGGTTAGAAGCTTTCTTT
TRBD1,TRBJ1-2,-,TRBV15,CATSRGGTGKISGYTF,TGTGCCACCAGCAGAGGAGGGACAGGGAAAATCAGTGGCTACACCTTC
-,TRBJ2-1,-,TRBV27,CASSLSWAKSSYNEQFF,TGTGCCAGCAGTTTATCGTGGGCCAAGAGCTCCTACAATGAGCAGTTCTTC
-,TRBJ2-3,-,TRBV10-3,CAISEPSTDTQYF,TGTGCCATCAGTGAGCCTAGCACAGATACGCAGTATTTT
-,TRBJ1-1,few,TRBV7-8,CASSSGARDTEAFF,TGTGCCAGCAGCTCGGGGGCGCGAGACACTGAAGCTTTCTTT
-,TRBJ2-1,-,TRBV2,CASLHRVGYNEQFF,TGTGCCAGTCTTCACAGGGTCGGGTACAATGAGCAGTTCTTC
TRBD2,TRBJ2-2,-,TRBV10-3,CAAGTSGNTGELFF,TGTGCCGCCGGGACTAGCGGGAACACCGGGGAGCTGTTTTTT
TRBD2,TRBJ2-5,-,TRBV7-3,CASSLSLAASQETQYF,TGTGCCAGCAGCTTAAGTCTAGCGGCCTCGCAAGAGACCCAGTACTTC
TRBD1,TRBJ2-2,-,TRBV9,CASSALPGQGTTGELFF,TGTGCCAGCAGCGCCCTACCGGGACAGGGTACGACCGGGGAGCTGTTTTTT
-,TRBJ2-1,-,TRBV10-3,CAISEKNWDEQFF,TGTGCCATCAGTGAGAAGAATTGGGATGAGCAGTTCTTC
-,TRBJ1-5,-,TRBV4-3,CASSQSLGDYSNQPQHF,TGCGCCAGCAGCCAAAGTTTGGGGGATTATAGCAATCAGCCCCAGCATTTT
TRBD2,TRBJ2-5,-,TRBV7-7,CASSLGLAGGETQYF,TGTGCTAGCAGCTTGGGACTAGCGGGTGGAGAGACCCAGTACTTC
TRBD1,TRBJ1-4,few,TRBV29-1,CSAGGQANEKLFF,TGCAGCGCAGGGGGACAGGCAAATGAAAAACTGTTTTTT
TRBD2,TRBJ2-7,-,TRBV5-1,CASGEGTSPLLEQYF,TGCGCCAGCGGAGAAGGGACTAGCCCCCTCCTCGAGCAGTACTTC
-,TRBJ1-5,-,TRBV28,CASSFGGGPHQPQHF,TGTGCCAGCAGTTTCGGGGGAGGACCCCATCAGCCCCAGCATTTT
-,TRBJ2-5,few,TRBV7-6,CASSLAGSRQETQYF,TGTGCCAGCAGCTTGGCCGGCAGTCGCCAAGAGACCCAGTACTTC
-,TRBJ1-1,-,TRBV7-9,CASSEAFF,TGTGCCAGCAGTGAAGCTTTCTTT
TRBD2,TRBJ2-7,-,TRBV11-2,CASSLQVAGQGEQYF,TGTGCCAGCAGCTTACAGGTAGCGGGCCAAGGCGAGCAGTACTTC
-,TRBJ2-2,few,TRBV25-1,CASSDPRRNTGELFF,TGTGCCAGCAGTGATCCGCGGAGGAACACCGGGGAGCTGTTTTTT
-,TRBJ1-3,-,TRBV7-2,CASSRGPTTIYF,TGTGCCAGCAGCCGGGGACCTACCACCATATATTTT
-,TRBJ2-7,-,TRBV6-5,CASSRAGQSYEQYF,TGTGCCAGCAGTCGGGCGGGGCAATCCTACGAGCAGTACTTC
-,TRBJ1-1,many,TRBV29-1,CSGAPGWAMNTEAFF,TGCAGCGGGGCGCCAGGGTGGGCTATGAACACTGAAGCTTTCTTT
-,TRBJ1-1,-,TRBV10-3,CAISGLTVGTEAFF,TGTGCCATCAGTGGATTGACAGTGGGGACTGAAGCTTTCTTT
-,TRBJ2-3,-,TRBV5-1,CASSLDAGTDTQYF,TGCGCCAGCAGCTTGGACGCGGGCACAGATACGCAGTATTTT
-,TRBJ2-1,-,TRBV28,CASSGSAERSGNEQFF,TGTGCCAGCAGTGGAAGCGCCGAGAGGTCGGGCAATGAGCAGTTCTTC
-,TRBJ1-5,-,TRBV2,CASSENRTPGLNQPQHF,TGTGCCAGCAGCGAGAATCGGACACCGGGCCTCAATCAGCCCCAGCATTTT
TRBD2,TRBJ2-7,-,TRBV20-1,CSAGLVDEQYF,TGCAGTGCTGGACTAGTGGACGAGCAGTACTTC
-,TRBJ1-4,-,TRBV30,CAWTARRTTNEKLFF,TGTGCCTGGACCGCCCGTAGGACGACTAATGAAAAACTGTTTTTT
-,TRBJ2-1,many,TRBV5-1,CASSPEGGSYNEQFF,TGCGCCAGCAGCCCCGAGGGGGGGTCCTACAATGAGCAGTTCTTC
TRBD2,TRBJ2-3,few,TRBV29-1,CSVTWAARTRTDTQYF,TGCAGCGTAACCTGGGCAGCAAGGACTAGGACAGATACGCAGTATTTT
-,TRBJ2-3,-,TRBV6-4,CASREGTSTDTQYF,TGTGCCAGCAGGGAGGGGACGAGCACAGATACGCAGTATTTT
-,TRBJ2-3,-,TRBV5-1,CASSPGRTPATDTQYF,TGCGCCAGCAGCCCCGGTCGGACACCCGCGACAGATACGCAGTATTTT
TRBD2,TRBJ2-1,once,TRBV19,CASRRGTSRSSYNEQFF,TGTGCCAGTAGGAGGGGGACTAGCAGGTCCTCCTACAATGAGCAGTTCTTC
-,TRBJ1-2,-,TRBV2,CASSVLTRMDGYTF,TGTGCCAGCAGTGTTCTTACGCGGATGGACGGCTACACCTTC
-,TRBJ1-2,-,TRBV4-3,CASSQDRDRVGYTF,TGCGCCAGCAGCCAAGACAGGGACCGTGTTGGCTACACCTTC
-,TRBJ1-4,-,TRBV28,CASSFRGSNEKLFF,TGTGCCAGCAGTTTTCGAGGGTCTAATGAAAAACTGTTTTTT
-,TRBJ2-7,-,TRBV6-6,CASRRDSSTYEQYF,TGTGCCAGCAGAAGGGACTCCTCTACCTACGAGCAGTACTTC
TRBD2,TRBJ2-1,-,TRBV14,CASSRLLAARLDEQFF,TGTGCCAGCAGCCGCCTACTAGCGGCACGCTTGGATGAGCAGTTCTTC
-,TRBJ2-1,-,TRBV6-1,CASSARQIVTYNEQFF,TGTGCCAGCAGTGCCCGACAGATCGTCACCTACAATGAGCAGTTCTTC